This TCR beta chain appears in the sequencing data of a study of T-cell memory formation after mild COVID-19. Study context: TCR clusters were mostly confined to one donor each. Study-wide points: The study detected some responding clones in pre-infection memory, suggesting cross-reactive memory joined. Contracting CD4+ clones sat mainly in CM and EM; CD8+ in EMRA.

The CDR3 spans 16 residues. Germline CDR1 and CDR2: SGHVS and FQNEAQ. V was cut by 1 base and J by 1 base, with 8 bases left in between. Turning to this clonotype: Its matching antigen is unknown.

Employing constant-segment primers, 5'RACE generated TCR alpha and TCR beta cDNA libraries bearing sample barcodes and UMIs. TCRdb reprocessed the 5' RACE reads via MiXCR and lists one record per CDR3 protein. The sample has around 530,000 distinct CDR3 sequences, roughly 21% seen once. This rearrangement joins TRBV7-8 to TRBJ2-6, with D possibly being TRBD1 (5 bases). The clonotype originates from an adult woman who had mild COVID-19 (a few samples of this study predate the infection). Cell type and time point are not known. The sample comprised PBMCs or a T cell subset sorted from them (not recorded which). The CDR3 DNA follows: TGTGCCAGCAGCTTAGATGCAGGGTCTGGGGCCAACGTCCTGACTTTC. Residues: CASSLDAGSGANVLTF. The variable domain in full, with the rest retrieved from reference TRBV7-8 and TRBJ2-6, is GAGVSQSPRYKVAKRGQDVALRCDPISGHVSLFWYQQALGQGPEFLTYFQNEAQLDKSGLPSDRFFAERPEGSVSTLKIQRTQQEDSAVYLCASSLDAGSGANVLTFGAGSRLTVL.